These 8 T cell receptor beta chains were sequenced from one sample in a study of neurological immune-mediated disorders. TCRdb reprocessed the 5' RACE reads with MiXCR, giving one entry per CDR3 protein. This table holds tens of thousands of distinct CDR3 sequences, more than 5% found once. Material: CD4+ T cells from blood. These receptors were taken from a woman aged 40 to 50 in good health.

In this sample, this clonotype turned up many times. V usage is TRBV7-3 and J usage is TRBJ2-1; TRBD2 agrees at 14 bases. Trimming took 5 bases from V and 8 from J; bases not matched to a gene: 8. The V gene's germline CDR1 is SGHTA and CDR2 FQGTGA. This CDR3 has 16 amino acids. The CDR3: CASSTRTSGRFYEQFF. The CDR3 nucleotides read TGTGCCAGCAGCACCCGGACTAGCGGGAGGTTTTATGAGCAGTTCTTC.

This clonotype was counted ten times or more. The CDR3, as DNA: TGTGCCAGCAGTTACCGGGACGGCTCCTACGAGCAGTACTTC. It translates to CASSYRDGSYEQYF. V is TRBV6-5 and J is TRBJ2-7; D may match TRBD1 or TRBD2 (5 bases each). CDR1 MNHEY and CDR2 SVGAGI come from the germline V gene. This CDR3 has 14 residues. Deletions cut 2 bases from V and 0 bases from J, with 8 bases between.

This clonotype was seen at least ten times. The chain employs TRBV20-1 and TRBJ2-7, with 13 bases aligning to TRBD2. Trimming removed 5 bases from V and 7 bases from J; junction bases left unmatched: 8. The CDR3 contains 14 residues. The V gene's germline CDR1 is DFQATT and CDR2 SNEGSKA (reference sequence). The CDR3 loop is CSAWTSGSLWEQYF. DNA for the CDR3: TGCAGTGCTTGGACTAGCGGGAGTCTTTGGGAGCAGTACTTC.

This clonotype was seen a handful of times. The chain uses TRBV19 and TRBJ1-5; 8 bases map to TRBD1. V lost 7 bases and J lost 2; bases outside the gene matches: 4. This CDR3 is built from 14 residues. The germline gives CDR1 LNHDA, CDR2 SQIVND (reference sequence). CDR3 DNA: TGTGCCAGTAATCCGGGACAGGGCAATCAGCCCCAGCATTTT. Its protein product is CASNPGQGNQPQHF.

In this sample, this clonotype turned up many times. The CDR3 loop is CSARDMGSNYGYTF. CDR3 DNA: TGCAGTGCTAGAGATATGGGGTCTAACTATGGCTACACCTTC. The V and J genes are TRBV20-1 and TRBJ1-2; D unclear. Germline CDR1 DFQATT, CDR2 SNEGSKA (reference sequence). V lost 0 bases, J lost 0 bases, and 8 bases lay in between. The CDR3 is made up of 14 amino acids.

J is TRBJ2-7 and V is TRBV5-4; D possibly corresponds to TRBD2 (5 bases). The CDR3 runs to 13 residues. The germline V gene encodes CDR1 SGHNT and CDR2 YYREEE (reference sequence). Trimming shortened V by 0 bases and J by 3 bases, and 7 bases separated the two germline ends. The CDR3 loop is CASSLAGNYEQYF. The CDR3, as DNA: TGTGCCAGCAGCTTGGCGGGGAACTACGAGCAGTACTTC. Drawing the rest from reference TRBV5-4 and TRBJ2-7, the complete variable domain is ETGVTQSPTHLIKTRGQQVTLRCSSQSGHNTVSWYQQALGQGPQFIFQYYREEENGRGNFPPRFSGLQFPNYSSELNVNALELDDSALYLCASSLAGNYEQYFGPGTRLTVT.

This clonotype was found many times. V usage is TRBV19 and J usage is TRBJ1-1, with D tentatively TRBD1 (5 bases). CDR1 LNHDA and CDR2 SQIVND come from the germline V gene (reference sequence). Trimming stripped 4 bases from V and 4 bases from J, with 16 bases between. This CDR3 spans 15 amino acids. The CDR3 is CASSTPAGRSTEAFF. In DNA form, the CDR3 reads TGTGCCAGTAGTACCCCCGCAGGGCGTAGCACTGAAGCTTTCTTT.

This clonotype was counted many times. This rearrangement joins TRBV5-1 to TRBJ1-2; weak D call: TRBD1 (5 bases). V shed 2 bases and J shed 10 bases, with 21 bases lying between them. The CDR3 consists of 15 residues. Per germline, CDR1 SGHRS and CDR2 YFSETQ. The CDR3: CASSFGSTAPASYTF. The CDR3 coding sequence is TGCGCCAGCAGCTTTGGGTCGACAGCCCCGGCCTCCTACACCTTC.